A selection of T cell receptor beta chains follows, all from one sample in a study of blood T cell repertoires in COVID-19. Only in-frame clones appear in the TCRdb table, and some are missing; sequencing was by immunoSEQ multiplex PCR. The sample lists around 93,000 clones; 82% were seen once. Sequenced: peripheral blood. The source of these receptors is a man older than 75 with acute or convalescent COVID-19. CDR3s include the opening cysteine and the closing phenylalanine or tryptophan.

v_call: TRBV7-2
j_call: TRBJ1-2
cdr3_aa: CASSLGFGDRAYGYTF

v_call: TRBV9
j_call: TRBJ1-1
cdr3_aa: CASRAGGTEAFF

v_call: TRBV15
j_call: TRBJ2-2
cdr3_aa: CATSWGGVDTNTGELFF

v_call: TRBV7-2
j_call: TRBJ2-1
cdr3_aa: CASSPRRSGGANEQFF

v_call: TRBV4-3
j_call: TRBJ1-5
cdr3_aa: CASSQDWSDGNQPQHF

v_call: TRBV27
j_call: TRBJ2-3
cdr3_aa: CASSYGGFTDTQYF

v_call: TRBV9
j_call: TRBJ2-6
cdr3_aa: CASSPRRTEPGANVLTF

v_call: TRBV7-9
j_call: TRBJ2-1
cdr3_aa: CASSDITLAGGTLNEQFF

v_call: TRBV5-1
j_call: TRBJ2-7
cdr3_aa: CASSSKDRGPYEQYF

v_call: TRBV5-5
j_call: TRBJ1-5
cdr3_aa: CASTQGQGSNQPQHF

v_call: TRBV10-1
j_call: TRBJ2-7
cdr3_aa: CASSPPTGSNYEQYF

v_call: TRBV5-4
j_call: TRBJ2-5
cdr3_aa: CASTQPGREDETQYF

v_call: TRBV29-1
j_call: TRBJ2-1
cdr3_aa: CSVDVGSDEQFF

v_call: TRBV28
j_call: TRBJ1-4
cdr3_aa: CASSLRGTGEKLFF

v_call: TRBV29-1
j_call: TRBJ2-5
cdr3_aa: CSVVRASEETQYF

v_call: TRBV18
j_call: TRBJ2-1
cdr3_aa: CASSPKESNEQFF

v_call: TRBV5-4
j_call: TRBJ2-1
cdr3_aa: CASSLFLASYNEQFF

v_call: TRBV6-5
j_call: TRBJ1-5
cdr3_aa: CASRAGGIGNQPQHF

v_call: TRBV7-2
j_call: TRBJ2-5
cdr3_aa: CASSLRGEKTQYF

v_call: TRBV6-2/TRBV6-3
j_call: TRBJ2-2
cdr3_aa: CASSYLSGGATGELFF

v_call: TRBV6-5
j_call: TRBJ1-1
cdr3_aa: CASSLTDGVNTEAFF

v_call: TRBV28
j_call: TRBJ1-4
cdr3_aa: CASSFPGQGYEKLFF

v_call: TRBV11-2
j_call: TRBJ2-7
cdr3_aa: CASSLKETAGSILPYEQYF

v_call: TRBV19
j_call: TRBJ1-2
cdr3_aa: CASSAGRGADGYTF

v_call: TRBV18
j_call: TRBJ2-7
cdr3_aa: CASSPGGGNEQYF